This T cell receptor beta chain emerged from a study of T cells after yellow fever vaccination (dated 2019 in TCRdb). A note on the overall study: The SMART-Seq v4 Ultra Low Input RNA kit was used to prepare libraries from fractions with low cell numbers. Two healthy male donors, one aged 18 to 30 and one aged 30 to 39 years, were included in the cohort. Blood was drawn at multiple timepoints before and after primary and secondary immunization, with bulk PBMC replicates and cell subsets isolated. Bulk TCR alpha and beta repertoires were sequenced longitudinally to track T-cell clones before and after primary and booster YFV17D yellow fever vaccination. Broader findings and caveats from the paper: A small share of clonotypes occurred in both CD4 and CD8 compartments, likely arising from convergent recombination. Computational filtering was required because FACS-sorted repertoires could contain abundant contaminating clonotypes from the bulk population. Most clones expanded after primary vaccination were re-detected after the booster (about 96% of CD4 and around 88% of CD8), suggesting broad memory maintenance. Because the study included only a couple of donors, the extent to which the findings can be generalized is limited. Compared with the primary T-cell response, the secondary T-cell response was faster but weaker, reaching its peak on day 5 rather than on day 15.

Instrument used: Illumina NovaSeq 6000. TCR cDNA was made using 5'RACE template switching, a step that added a universal primer site and unique molecular identifiers. cDNA synthesis was primed from both the TCR alpha and TCR beta constant segments. Two PCR steps were used to amplify libraries, with sample barcodes and sequencing adapters being added in the second step. Sequencing of libraries was performed on Illumina HiSeq 2500 (2x100 bp) or NovaSeq (2x150 bp). The original methods were these. Reads were demultiplexed and collapsed into UMI consensus sequences with MIGEC, and V(D)J alignment was performed with MiXCR. Vaccine-responding clonotypes were defined with edgeR using replicate PBMC samples, requiring FDR below 0.01 and a log2 fold change above 5 up to day 15. CD4 or CD8 identity was assigned to each bulk clonotype according to whether the clonotype was present at higher abundance in the sequenced CD4 repertoire or the sequenced CD8 repertoire. TCRdb trimmed the raw reads at Q25, called clones with MiXCR and kept productive beta chains. Rows matching on CDR3 protein sequence are summarized as one entry with the most common DNA and genes. The V and J calls were not made by the authors but by TCRdb's processing. Present in this sample are some 200,000 distinct CDR3 sequences, 3% to 3.5% of which were seen just once. The ten largest clones add up to roughly 3.2% of the sample.

In its sample, this clonotype was seen many times. Its antigen is currently not known. No qualities accompany the bases; no much larger clone lies one base away. The treatment or condition label for this specimen denotes: live attenuated yellow fever vaccine strain. A standard Ficoll-Paque protocol was used to isolate PBMCs from peripheral blood. Dynabeads CD4 and CD8 positive selection kits were used to isolate the CD4 and CD8 T-cell fractions. RNA was extracted with TriZol from bulk PBMCs, CD4 and CD8 fractions, and dextramer-positive and dextramer-negative fractions. The CDR3 starts with the cysteine, ends with the phenylalanine, and has 15 residues. CDR3 DNA is the only sequence kept; it has 45 bases, read in frame from the first base. From a lookup of the germline V gene, CDR1 and CDR2 are MNHEY and SVGAGI. Unmatched junction bases come to 4, with V trimmed by 2 bases and J by 0 bases.

This chain joins TRBV6-5 to TRBJ2-7; 7 bases in between match TRBD1. Sequenced here: CD4+ T cells sorted from PBMCs, sampled 10 days after the yellow fever booster vaccination. The TCR sequence derives from a man between 18 and 29 years old who received the YFV17D yellow fever vaccine. The sequenced DNA is TGTGCCAGCAGTTACGGGCAGGGGGTCTCCTACGAGCAGTACTTC. Its protein reads: CASSYGQGVSYEQYF.